Given below is one T cell receptor (beta chain) in context. One entry per CDR3 protein, called by TCRdb with MiXCR from the RT-PCR reads. The sample contains about 960,000 distinct CDR3 sequences, about a sixth of which appear only once. This record belongs to a study of patients and donors after allogeneic stem cell transplantation. With 6 bases removed from V and 0 bases from J, the gap between germline ends came to 13 bases. CDR1 and CDR2 (germline): MRHNA, SNTAGT. CDR3 length equals 15 residues. This sequence originates from a human donor who was either an allogeneic HSCT recipient or a stem cell or donor lymphocyte infusion donor (not recorded which). It is not recorded whose cells these are; they may come from a transplant donor. The V gene is TRBV6-4, the J gene TRBJ2-3; D assignment may be TRBD1 or TRBD2 (5 bases each). The sample comprised blood, either unsorted or a sorted T cell fraction (not recorded which). The CDR3 sequence: CASSAGTLSTDTQYF. Here the CDR3 DNA reads TGTGCCAGCAGCGCCGGGACGCTTAGCACAGATACGCAGTATTTT.